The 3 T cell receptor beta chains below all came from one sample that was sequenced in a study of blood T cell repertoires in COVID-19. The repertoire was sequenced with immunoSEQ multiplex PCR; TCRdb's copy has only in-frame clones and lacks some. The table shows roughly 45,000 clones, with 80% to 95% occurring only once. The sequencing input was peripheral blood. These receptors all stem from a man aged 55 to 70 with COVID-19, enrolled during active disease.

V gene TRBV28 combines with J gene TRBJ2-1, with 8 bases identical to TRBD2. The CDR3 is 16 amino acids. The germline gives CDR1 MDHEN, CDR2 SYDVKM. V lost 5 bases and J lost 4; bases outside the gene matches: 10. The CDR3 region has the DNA TGTGCCAGCAGTATTGGTGGGACTAGGACTTACAATGAGCAGTTCTTC. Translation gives CASSIGGTRTYNEQFF.

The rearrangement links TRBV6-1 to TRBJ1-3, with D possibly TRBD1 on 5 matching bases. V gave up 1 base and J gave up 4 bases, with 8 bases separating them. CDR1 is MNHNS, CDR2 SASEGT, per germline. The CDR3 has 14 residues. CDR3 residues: CASSEGRGGNTIYF. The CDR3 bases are TGTGCCAGCAGTGAAGGAAGGGGAGGAAACACCATATATTTT.

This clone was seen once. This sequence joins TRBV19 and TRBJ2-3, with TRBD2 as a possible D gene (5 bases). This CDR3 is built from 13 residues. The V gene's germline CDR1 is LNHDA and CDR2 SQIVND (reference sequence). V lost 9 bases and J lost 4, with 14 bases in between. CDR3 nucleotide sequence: TGTGCCAGCTCACCGAGGGTGGCAGATACGCAGTATTTT. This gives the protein CASSPRVADTQYF. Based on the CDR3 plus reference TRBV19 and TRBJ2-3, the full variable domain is DGGITQSPKYLFRKEGQNVTLSCEQNLNHDAMYWYRQDPGQGLRLIYYSQIVNDFQKGDIAEGYSVSREKKESFPLTVTSAQKNPTAFYLCASSPRVADTQYFGPGTRLTVL.